The T cell receptor beta chain described here comes from a study of blood T cell repertoires in COVID-19. Study-wide context: Some COVID-19 samples were acute and others convalescent; all came from the United States, Italy and Spain.

In the source study's methods: Nucleated cell counts were estimated from reference gene primer amplification. Profiled with immunoSEQ multiplex PCR; TCRdb holds only in-frame clones, not every one. That table is the source of V, J and clone size, and D and trimming were worked out from the DNA. The data contain about 250,000 clones, roughly 80% of them singletons. CDR3 length equals 14 residues. Germline-derived CDR1 and CDR2 are SGHTA and FQGNSA. The table lists this clone with a count of one. The junction departs from germline at one end; a sequencing error may be responsible. This TCR derives from an elderly man with acute or convalescent COVID-19. This rearrangement joins TRBV7-2 to TRBJ2-7; 11 bases agree with TRBD2. The sample comprised peripheral blood. DNA for the CDR3: TGTGCCAGCAGCGTAGCGGGGGGGACTTACGAGCAGTACTTC. As protein: CASSVAGGTYEQYF.